Below, 14 T cell receptor beta chains from the same sample are listed, as sequenced in a study of blood T cell repertoires in COVID-19 (dated by TCRdb to 2018 to 2020). Libraries were prepared through the immunoSEQ multiplex PCR assay. The immuneACCESS repertoire file appears here via TCRdb, limited to in-frame rearrangements. These files lack a portion of the clones; in checked studies, under half of the deficit traces to unresolved V genes, and the cause of the others is not known. For this sample the table gives more than 150,000 clones, of which roughly 86% were detected only once. Jointly, the top ten make up 2.5% of the sample. What was sequenced was peripheral blood. The receptors originated from a man between 40 and 49 years old with active or convalescent COVID-19.

The V call is TRBV30, the J call TRBJ1-3; 8 positions agree with TRBD1. This CDR3 contains 15 residues. From germline, CDR1 is GTSNPN and CDR2 SVGIG (reference sequence). V lost 4 bases, J lost 3 bases, and 8 bases stayed unmatched. As DNA, the CDR3 is TGTGCCTGGATGTGGACAGGGCGATTTGGAAACACCATATATTTT. As protein: CAWMWTGRFGNTIYF.

The CDR3 DNA sequence: TGTGCCTGGAGTGTATCGGGGGGCCAAGATACGCAGTATTTT. Translation: CAWSVSGGQDTQYF. The genes are TRBV30 and TRBJ2-3; D may be TRBD2 (7 bases). Germline lookup yields CDR1 GTSNPN and CDR2 SVGIG (reference sequence). The CDR3 has 14 amino acids. V lost 0 bases and J 5 bases, leaving 12 bases between the germline ends.

The rearrangement links TRBV19 to TRBJ1-4; D remains ambiguous. The germline CDR1 and CDR2 sequences are LNHDA and SQIVND (reference sequence). This CDR3 is 15 amino acids long. V was trimmed by 5 bases and J by 4 bases, leaving 14 bases between them. The CDR3 DNA is TGTGCCAGTAGTGCGGAGCCCGGAGGTAATGAAAAACTGTTTTTT. Protein sequence: CASSAEPGGNEKLFF.

The J gene is TRBJ1-5, the V gene TRBV5-1; D is perhaps TRBD1 (6 bases). Germline-derived CDR1 and CDR2 are SGHRS and YFSETQ. Trimming removed 6 bases from V and 0 bases from J, with 13 bases in between. The CDR3 is made up of 15 amino acids. The CDR3 DNA reads TGCGCCAGCAAACGGGACAACCATAGCAATCAGCCCCAGCATTTT. This translates into CASKRDNHSNQPQHF.

CDR3 protein: CASSKRETGPYEQYF. CDR3 coding DNA: TGCGCCAGCAGCAAGCGAGAAACAGGTCCCTACGAGCAGTACTTC. The genes are TRBV4-3 and TRBJ2-7, with a weak D call TRBD1 (5 bases). Germline lookup yields CDR1 LGHNA and CDR2 YSLEER. The CDR3 runs 15 residues. Trimming pared 5 bases from V and 2 bases from J, leaving 16 bases between.

The chain carries TRBV19 and TRBJ1-6; TRBD1 matches at 8 bases. The V gene's germline CDR1 is LNHDA and CDR2 SQIVND (reference sequence). The CDR3 is made up of 14 amino acids. V shed 5 bases, J shed 7 bases, and the junction held 4 bases outside the gene matches. The CDR3 bases are TGTGCCAGTAGTGCGGACAGGGAGAATTCACCCCTCCACTTT. This translates into CASSADRENSPLHF. The whole variable domain, remainder taken from reference TRBV19 and TRBJ1-6, is DGGITQSPKYLFRKEGQNVTLSCEQNLNHDAMYWYRQDPGQGLRLIYYSQIVNDFQKGDIAEGYSVSREKKESFPLTVTSAQKNPTAFYLCASSADRENSPLHFGNGTRLTVT.

This chain connects TRBV9 to TRBJ1-2; possibly TRBD1 for D (5 bases). The CDR3 totals 15 residues. V was pared by 3 bases and J by 8 bases, with 20 bases between. Per the germline V gene, CDR1 is SGDLS and CDR2 is YYNGEE. CDR3 DNA sequence: TGTGCCAGCAGCGCCCGATACGGACGCAGGGTCGGCTACACCTTC. This translates into CASSARYGRRVGYTF. Supplemented by reference TRBV9 and TRBJ1-2, the full variable domain reads DSGVTQTPKHLITATGQRVTLRCSPRSGDLSVYWYQQSLDQGLQFLIQYYNGEERAKGNILERFSAQQFPDLHSELNLSSLELGDSALYFCASSARYGRRVGYTFGSGTRLTVV.

The gene calls are TRBV28 and TRBJ1-1; D is undetermined. This CDR3 contains 15 residues. The germline V and J ends were trimmed by 10 bases and 0 bases, with 18 bases remaining between them. The germline CDR1 and CDR2 sequences are MDHEN and SYDVKM. CDR3 amino acids: CATSSNGFMNTEAFF. The CDR3 nucleotides read TGTGCCACCTCCTCGAACGGGTTCATGAACACTGAAGCTTTCTTT.

CDR3 nucleotide sequence: TGTGCCAGCAGCCTGCGACTAGCGGGGGGCCATTCCACAGATACGCAGTATTTT. It is translated as CASSLRLAGGHSTDTQYF. This chain uses TRBV3-1 (or the pseudogene TRBV3-2) with TRBJ2-3, with 13 bases aligning to TRBD2. V lost 4 bases, J lost 2 bases, and 9 bases stayed unmatched. This CDR3 is 18 amino acids long. Germline assignment: CDR1 LGHDT and CDR2 YNNKEL (reference sequence).

V is TRBV6-5 and J is TRBJ1-1; the match to TRBD1 covers 10 bases. V gave up 6 bases and J gave up 6 bases; unmatched junction bases: 4. CDR1 MNHEY and CDR2 SVGAGI come from the germline V gene. This CDR3 has 13 residues. CDR3 sequence (DNA): TGTGCCAGCAGGCCGGGACAGGGGTCTGAAGCTTTCTTT. This gives the protein CASRPGQGSEAFF.

The rearrangement links TRBV4-2 to TRBJ2-7; possibly TRBD2 for D (5 bases). Germline V gives CDR1 LGHNA, CDR2 YNFKEQ. This CDR3 is 18 amino acids long. The V and J ends lost 1 base and 2 bases respectively, with 21 bases between them. CDR3 DNA sequence: TGTGCCAGCAGCCAAGCGACCGATCCTCGGACTGGAGCCTACGAGCAGTACTTC. Protein sequence: CASSQATDPRTGAYEQYF.

The genes are TRBV12-3 or TRBV12-4 and TRBJ2-2; TRBD1 aligns across 9 bases. The V and J ends lost 5 bases and 7 bases, in that order; junction bases with no gene match: 2. The CDR3 extends over 13 amino acids. The CDR3 nucleotides are TGTGCCAGCAGTACAGGGGGCGTCGGGGAGCTGTTTTTT. Its protein is CASSTGGVGELFF.

V is TRBV7-8 and J is TRBJ1-4; D uncertain. The germline V gene has CDR1 SGHVS and CDR2 FQNEAQ. V was cut by 6 bases and J by 0 bases, with 8 bases left in between. CDR3 length: 14 amino acids. CDR3 amino acids: CASSPGTTNEKLFF. CDR3 DNA sequence: TGTGCCAGCAGTCCGGGGACAACTAATGAAAAACTGTTTTTT.

The chain uses TRBV6-2 or TRBV6-3 and TRBJ1-1, with no clear D. Germline CDR1 reads MNHEY; CDR2 reads SVGEGT. This CDR3 spans 13 amino acids. Trimming pared 6 bases from V and 5 bases from J, leaving 13 bases between. The CDR3 DNA sequence: TGTGCCAGCAGCCCGCAGGCTGGAACTGAAGCTTTCTTT. This gives the protein CASSPQAGTEAFF.